One and the same sample provided the 4 T cell receptor beta chains below, sequenced in a study of T cell responses to AZD1222 COVID-19 vaccine. TCRdb's table, derived via immunoSEQ multiplex PCR, lists solely in-frame clones and lacks some. The repertoire holds 100,000 to 120,000 clones, with approximately 88% as singletons. This material consisted of peripheral blood, taken 28 days after the second AZD1222 dose. The receptors here all came from an adult who received the AZD1222 COVID-19 vaccine.

The chain links TRBV7-9 to TRBJ2-3; tentative D call: TRBD2 (5 bases). V was shortened by 3 bases and J by 4 bases, with 17 bases between the two germline ends. Germline CDR1 reads SEHNR; CDR2 reads FQNEAQ (reference sequence). This CDR3 has 16 amino acids. The CDR3 region is CASSFSRAQRADTQYF. The CDR3 DNA follows: TGTGCCAGCAGCTTTTCGCGGGCGCAGAGGGCAGATACGCAGTATTTT.

This rearrangement joins TRBV28 to TRBJ1-5; no reliable D call. Germline CDR1 and CDR2: MDHEN and SYDVKM. The CDR3 contains 14 residues. V lost 0 bases to trimming and J lost 6 bases, with 9 bases between them. CDR3 nucleotides: TGTGCCAGCAGTTTATGGGGGAACCCTCAGCCCCAGCATTTT. Encoded protein: CASSLWGNPQPQHF.

This clone was picked up one time. The gene calls are TRBV11-2 and TRBJ1-1; D is unresolved. Germline V gives CDR1 SGHAT, CDR2 FQNNGV. The V end was cut by 0 bases, the J end by 8 bases, with 10 bases between. The CDR3 is made up of 13 amino acids. The CDR3 DNA follows: TGTGCCAGCAGCTTAGATCAATGGCAAGAAGCTTTCTTT. Amino acid sequence: CASSLDQWQEAFF.

The chain links TRBV6-5 to TRBJ2-1; D may be TRBD1 or TRBD2 (5 bases each). V gave up 7 bases and J gave up 8 bases, with 18 bases separating them. CDR3 length equals 14 residues. Per the germline V gene, CDR1 is MNHEY and CDR2 is SVGAGI. In nucleotides, the CDR3 is TGTGCCAGCATAGAACAGGTCGGGATCGATGAGCAGTTCTTC. This sequence encodes CASIEQVGIDEQFF.